These 32 T cell receptor beta chains originate from one sample sequenced in a study of resident and recirculating memory T cells in vitiligo. The protocol was immunoSEQ multiplex PCR, while the TCRdb copy is restricted to in-frame clones and leaves out a portion. The sample comprises 35,000 to 45,000 clones, 92% of which are singletons, and more than 4% rests with the top ten. Sequencing was performed on blood. All receptors derive from a male donor with vitiligo.

The chain has TRBV9 and TRBJ1-4, with D possibly being TRBD1 (5 bases). The CDR3 has 14 amino acids. Trimming removed 2 bases from V and 10 bases from J, with 15 bases in between. Germline CDR1 and CDR2: SGDLS and YYNGEE. The CDR3 nucleotides are TGTGCCAGCAGCGTCCAGGGCGGGGAGGGAAAACTGTTTTTT. It codes for CASSVQGGEGKLFF.

The chain couples TRBV7-8 to TRBJ1-2, with D perhaps TRBD1 (5 bases). In germline, CDR1 is SGHVS, CDR2 FQNEAQ. With 5 bases removed from V and 6 bases from J, the gap between germline ends came to 22 bases. This CDR3 is built from 16 residues. This chain's CDR3 is CASSQRGFEDMNGYTF. The CDR3, as DNA: TGTGCCAGCAGCCAGCGGGGGTTCGAGGATATGAATGGCTACACCTTC.

The chain couples TRBV9 to TRBJ1-6; 11 bases are a match to TRBD1. With 4 bases clipped from V and 7 bases from J, the junction kept 4 bases outside the gene matches. Germline V gene data show CDR1 as SGDLS and CDR2 as YYNGEE. This CDR3 has 15 residues. CDR3 DNA sequence: TGTGCCAGCAGCCGGGGGACAGGGGGGAATTCACCCCTCCACTTT. This codes for CASSRGTGGNSPLHF.

The chain recombines TRBV27 with TRBJ1-6, with no clear D. V lost 7 bases to trimming and J lost 0 bases, with 7 bases between them. The CDR3 has 14 amino acids. The germline V gene has CDR1 MNHEY and CDR2 SMNVEV (reference sequence). The CDR3 nucleotides read TGTGCCAGCAAAGGGAGCTCCTATAATTCACCCCTCCACTTT. Protein product: CASKGSSYNSPLHF.

This sequence joins TRBV30 and TRBJ2-3; TRBD1 matches 10 bases. This CDR3 region has 13 residues. V shed 3 bases and J 5 bases; nucleotides not matched to a gene: 2. Germline V gene lookup returns CDR1 GTSNPN and CDR2 SVGIG (reference sequence). The CDR3, as DNA: TGTGCCTGGAGCGGGGACAGGGGAGATACGCAGTATTTT. As protein: CAWSGDRGDTQYF.

The rearrangement joins TRBV5-1 to TRBJ2-2, with D tentatively TRBD1 (6 bases). The V and J ends lost 4 bases and 6 bases respectively, with 25 bases between them. The CDR3 length is 18 residues. Germline V gene lookup returns CDR1 SGHRS and CDR2 YFSETQ. CDR3 in amino acids: CASSLTTRARGKAGELFF. As DNA, the CDR3 is TGCGCCAGCAGCCTTACGACGAGGGCCAGGGGAAAGGCCGGGGAGCTGTTTTTT. The whole variable domain, remainder taken from reference TRBV5-1 and TRBJ2-2, is KAGVTQTPRYLIKTRGQQVTLSCSPISGHRSVSWYQQTPGQGLQFLFEYFSETQRNKGNFPGRFSGRQFSNSRSEMNVSTLELGDSALYLCASSLTTRARGKAGELFFGEGSRLTVL.

This chain uses TRBV2 with TRBJ1-2, with D perhaps TRBD1 (5 bases). Germline values: CDR1 SNHLY, CDR2 FYNNEI. The CDR3 has 17 amino acids. V was shortened by 6 bases and J by 0 bases, with 20 bases between the two germline ends. CDR3 amino acids: CASRDRTSILANYGYTF. The CDR3 nucleotides are TGTGCCAGCAGAGACAGAACCTCTATTCTAGCTAACTATGGCTACACCTTC.

The genes are TRBV7-9 and TRBJ2-7; D not resolved. Germline V gene sequence: CDR1 SEHNR, CDR2 FQNEAQ (reference sequence). V dropped 4 bases and J dropped 0 bases, with 16 bases sitting between them. The CDR3 is 16 residues long. This CDR3 reads CASSSPLVSSSYEQYF. CDR3 nucleotide sequence: TGTGCCAGCAGCTCGCCCTTAGTGTCGAGCTCCTACGAGCAGTACTTC. Drawing the rest from reference TRBV7-9 and TRBJ2-7, the complete variable domain is DTGVSQNPRHKITKRGQNVTFRCDPISEHNRLYWYRQTLGQGPEFLTYFQNEAQLEKSRLLSDRFSAERPKGSFSTLEIQRTEQGDSAMYLCASSSPLVSSSYEQYFGPGTRLTVT.

This clone was recorded only once. V is TRBV19 and J is TRBJ2-1, with D unclear. The CDR3 spans 15 residues. V lost 2 bases and J 8 bases, leaving 16 bases between the germline ends. Germline-derived CDR1 and CDR2 are LNHDA and SQIVND (reference sequence). The CDR3: CASSIPQLANHEQFF. DNA of the CDR3: TGTGCCAGTAGTATACCGCAGTTAGCTAACCATGAGCAGTTCTTC.

V usage is TRBV7-3 and J usage is TRBJ2-6, with D possibly matching TRBD2 (6 bases). The germline V gene has CDR1 SGHTA and CDR2 FQGTGA. This CDR3 spans 16 amino acids. V was cut by 5 bases and J by 2 bases, with 13 bases left in between. The CDR3 DNA follows: TGTGCCAGCAGCCCCCGCGGGGAACCTGGGGCCAACGTCCTGACTTTC. Protein sequence: CASSPRGEPGANVLTF.

The chain couples TRBV4-2 to TRBJ2-1; 8 nucleotides agree with TRBD2. Germline V CDR1 and CDR2: LGHNA, YNFKEQ. V lost 5 bases, J lost 6 bases, and 12 bases stayed unmatched. This CDR3 spans 16 amino acids. The CDR3 loop is CASSARGLGAFNEQFF. For the CDR3, the DNA is TGTGCCAGCAGCGCCCGGGGACTAGGAGCGTTCAATGAGCAGTTCTTC.

The chain uses TRBV27 and TRBJ2-7; the D gene is possibly TRBD1 (6 bases). Germline V gives CDR1 MNHEY, CDR2 SMNVEV (reference sequence). The CDR3 is 15 amino acids. V lost 5 bases and J lost 5, with 19 bases in between. CDR3 protein: CASSEQGLIFDEQYF. The DNA for the CDR3 is TGTGCCAGCAGTGAACAGGGTCTAATCTTTGACGAGCAGTACTTC.

The gene calls are TRBV19 and TRBJ1-6; no reliable D call. CDR3 length equals 15 residues. Trimming removed 6 bases from V and 8 bases from J, with 17 bases in between. Germline V gene sequence: CDR1 LNHDA, CDR2 SQIVND (reference sequence). The CDR3 here is CASSRPTLTYSPLHF. CDR3 DNA: TGTGCCAGTAGCCGTCCGACATTAACCTATTCACCCCTCCACTTT.

The chain links TRBV6-6 to TRBJ1-1; perhaps TRBD1 as D (6 bases). Trimming took off 8 bases at V and 3 bases at J, with 16 bases between the two ends. From germline, CDR1 is MNHNY and CDR2 SVGAGI (reference sequence). This CDR3 is built from 14 residues. DNA for the CDR3: TGTGCCAGCTCAAGGGGGGGGGCCGACACTGAAGCTTTCTTT. Protein: CASSRGGADTEAFF.

The chain uses TRBV4-3 and TRBJ1-2; D gene ambiguous. Between the trimmed V and J ends, which lost 2 bases and 3 bases, there was a span of 7 bases. This CDR3 comprises 13 residues. The germline V gene encodes CDR1 LGHNA and CDR2 YSLEER. CDR3 nucleotides: TGCGCCAGCAGCCAATGGTCGGACTATGGCTACACCTTC. It codes for CASSQWSDYGYTF.

This chain links TRBV7-9 with TRBJ2-7, with 8 bases matching TRBD2. The V gene end was trimmed by 5 bases and the J gene end by 4 bases; junction bases not matched to a gene: 16. The CDR3 extends over 17 amino acids. Germline CDR1 SEHNR, CDR2 FQNEAQ (reference sequence). As DNA, the CDR3 is TGTGCCAGCAGCCTAAAATACCCCACTAGCGGAGTTTACGAGCAGTACTTC. Its translation is CASSLKYPTSGVYEQYF.

The CDR3, as DNA: TGTGCCAGCAGCTGGCGGGGTTCTAGCACAGATACGCAGTATTTT. It translates to CASSWRGSSTDTQYF. V is TRBV11-2 and J is TRBJ2-3; maybe TRBD2 (6 bases). V dropped 4 bases and J dropped 0 bases, with 11 bases sitting between them. The CDR3 extends over 15 amino acids. The germline CDR1 and CDR2 sequences are SGHAT and FQNNGV.

The genes are TRBV11-2 and TRBJ2-7; D not certain. The CDR3 totals 14 residues. V shed 1 base and J shed 0 bases, with 7 bases lying between them. Germline values: CDR1 SGHAT, CDR2 FQNNGV. The DNA of the CDR3 is TGTGCCAGCAGCTTAGTACAGCTCTCCTACGAGCAGTACTTC. It codes for CASSLVQLSYEQYF.

This sequence joins TRBV5-4 and TRBJ2-1; D possibly corresponds to TRBD1 (5 bases). This CDR3 is 15 amino acids long. Germline-derived CDR1 and CDR2 are SGHNT and YYREEE (reference sequence). V gave up 1 base and J gave up 4 bases, with 12 bases separating them. CDR3 region: CASSLNQGHYNEQFF. The DNA of the CDR3 is TGTGCCAGCAGCTTGAATCAGGGCCATTACAATGAGCAGTTCTTC.

DNA for the CDR3: TGTGCCAGCAGGCGGGGGCCCAGCACCGGGGAGCTGTTTTTT. It codes for CASRRGPSTGELFF. The genes are TRBV6-5 and TRBJ2-2, with D perhaps TRBD2 (7 bases). The CDR3 contains 14 residues. Germline V CDR1 and CDR2: MNHEY, SVGAGI. V was pared by 6 bases and J by 4 bases, with 12 bases between.

The V and J genes are TRBV5-5 and TRBJ1-2; TRBD1 agrees at 8 bases. Germline CDR1 reads SGHKS; CDR2 reads YYEKEE (reference sequence). The V and J ends lost 0 bases and 3 bases, in that order; junction bases with no gene match: 7. The CDR3 runs 16 residues. Written as DNA, the CDR3 is TGTGCCAGCAGCTTGGGGTCTCTGGACAGGGACTATGGCTACACCTTC. Amino acids: CASSLGSLDRDYGYTF.

This rearrangement joins TRBV6-6 to TRBJ1-5; 8 bases map to TRBD1. Unmatched junction bases numbered 8, after V lost 6 bases and J lost 4 bases. Per germline, CDR1 MNHNY and CDR2 SVGAGI (reference sequence). The CDR3 contains 15 residues. The CDR3 coding sequence is TGTGCCAGCAGCTCTCAGGGGGCTTGGAATCAGCCCCAGCATTTT. Protein product: CASSSQGAWNQPQHF.

The genes are TRBV11-2 and TRBJ1-1; D gene ambiguous. With 5 bases removed from V and 4 bases from J, the gap between germline ends came to 8 bases. Germline CDR1 is SGHAT and CDR2 is FQNNGV. CDR3 length: 12 amino acids. The CDR3 region has the DNA TGTGCCAGCAGCCATTCCAGCACTGAAGCTTTCTTT. This gives the protein CASSHSSTEAFF.

This sequence joins TRBV5-4 and TRBJ2-5; weak D call: TRBD1 (5 bases). V was pared by 4 bases and J by 4 bases, with 11 bases between. The CDR3 runs 13 residues. Germline V gene sequence: CDR1 SGHNT, CDR2 YYREEE (reference sequence). The CDR3 here is CASSPPQGETQYF. The CDR3 DNA follows: TGTGCCAGCAGCCCCCCCCAGGGAGAGACCCAGTACTTC.

V gene TRBV7-9 combines with J gene TRBJ1-4, with D uncertain. The V gene lost 8 bases and the J gene lost 12 bases, with 10 bases spanning the gap. Germline assignment: CDR1 SEHNR and CDR2 FQNEAQ (reference sequence). The CDR3 is 10 residues long. CDR3 residues: CASEVRELFF. The CDR3 nucleotides are TGTGCCAGCGAGGTGAGGGAACTGTTTTTT.

V and J are TRBV5-4 and TRBJ2-7; the D gene is possibly TRBD2 (5 bases). V dropped 3 bases and J dropped 1 base, with 11 bases sitting between them. CDR3 length: 14 residues. Germline-derived CDR1 and CDR2 are SGHNT and YYREEE (reference sequence). The CDR3 is CASSYSSRSYEQYF. CDR3 bases: TGTGCCAGCAGCTATTCTAGCAGATCCTACGAGCAGTACTTC.

CDR3 nucleotide sequence: TGTGCCAGCAGGGGGGGGGACCAAGAGACCCAGTACTTC. Amino acid sequence: CASRGGDQETQYF. V gene TRBV9 combines with J gene TRBJ2-5; 7 bases are a match to TRBD2. Germline loops: CDR1 SGDLS, CDR2 YYNGEE. Trimming at V came to 5 bases and at J to 0 bases, leaving 1 base not matched to a gene. This CDR3 has 13 residues.

The chain uses TRBV7-2 and TRBJ2-7; a possible D gene is TRBD1 (5 bases). CDR3 length equals 14 residues. Germline loops: CDR1 SGHTA, CDR2 FQGNSA. The V end was cut by 0 bases, the J end by 1 base, with 7 bases between. For the CDR3, the DNA is TGTGCCAGCAGCTTAGCGGGGCCTTCCTACGAGCAGTACTTC. Translation gives CASSLAGPSYEQYF.

The rearrangement links TRBV10-3 to TRBJ2-5; 11 bases fit TRBD1. This CDR3 spans 14 amino acids. Unmatched junction bases numbered 6, after V lost 8 bases and J lost 4 bases. Germline CDR1 ENHRY, CDR2 SYGVKD. This chain's CDR3 is CAIGTGQGGETQYF. The CDR3 DNA sequence: TGTGCCATCGGGACGGGACAGGGGGGAGAGACCCAGTACTTC.

This clone is a singleton in its sample. V gene TRBV5-4 combines with J gene TRBJ2-7; the D gene is possibly TRBD2 (6 bases). V lost 0 bases to trimming and J lost 7 bases, with 11 bases between them. There are 13 residues in the CDR3. Germline loops: CDR1 SGHNT, CDR2 YYREEE (reference sequence). The CDR3 bases are TGTGCCAGCAGCTTGGTTTCGGGGAGGGAGCAGTACTTC. Encoded protein: CASSLVSGREQYF. The variable domain in full, completed from reference TRBV5-4 and TRBJ2-7, reads ETGVTQSPTHLIKTRGQQVTLRCSSQSGHNTVSWYQQALGQGPQFIFQYYREEENGRGNFPPRFSGLQFPNYSSELNVNALELDDSALYLCASSLVSGREQYFGPGTRLTVT.

CDR3 sequence reads: CASTAPSPVGEQYF. In DNA, the CDR3 is TGTGCCAGCACAGCACCTAGCCCAGTGGGCGAGCAGTACTTC. This chain uses TRBV6-5 with TRBJ2-7, with D possibly matching TRBD2 (5 bases). V was clipped by 7 bases and J by 6 bases, with 19 bases between them. The CDR3 is 14 amino acids. The germline gives CDR1 MNHEY, CDR2 SVGAGI.

V usage is TRBV15 and J usage is TRBJ2-3; 9 bases align to TRBD2. CDR1 is LNHNV, CDR2 YYDKDF, per germline (reference sequence). The CDR3 is made up of 16 amino acids. V was pared by 2 bases and J by 3 bases, with 6 bases of the junction left unmatched. CDR3 nucleotide sequence: TGTGCCACCAGCAGATCGGGACTAGCTGCGACAGATACGCAGTATTTT. Its translation: CATSRSGLAATDTQYF.